The entry below describes one TCR beta chain. These data belong to a study of Tregs in tolerant kidney transplant recipients. The CDR3 extends over 13 amino acids. Looked up from germline, CDR1 is MNHEY and CDR2 is SVGAGI. Germline trimming cut 5 bases from V and 5 bases from J; bases unmatched to any gene: 4. Some clones are missing from TCRdb's copy, which holds only in-frame ones; the method was immunoSEQ multiplex PCR. The table has approximately 100,000 clones, more than 85% seen once. Sequencing was performed on CD4+ T cells from blood, taken before the transplant. The chain recombines TRBV6-5 with TRBJ1-1, with TRBD1 identical over 8 bases. The TCR sequence derives from a human donor who received a combined kidney and bone marrow transplant. As DNA, the CDR3 is TGTGCCAGCAGTCAAAACAGGGGGACTGAAGCTTTCTTT. It is translated as CASSQNRGTEAFF.